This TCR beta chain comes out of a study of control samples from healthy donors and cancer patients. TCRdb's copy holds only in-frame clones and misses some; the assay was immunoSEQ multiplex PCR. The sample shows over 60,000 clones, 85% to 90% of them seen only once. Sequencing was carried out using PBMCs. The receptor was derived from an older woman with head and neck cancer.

The DNA of the CDR3 is TGTGCCAGCAGCAGAGCAGGACAGCCGAACACTGAAGCTTTCTTT. This translates into CASSRAGQPNTEAFF. J is TRBJ1-1 and V is TRBV11-3; weak D call: TRBD1 (6 bases). The germline V gene encodes CDR1 SGHNT and CDR2 YENEEA. Between the trimmed V and J ends, which lost 5 bases and 1 base, there was a span of 14 bases. The CDR3 is made up of 15 amino acids. Filled out from reference TRBV11-3 and TRBJ1-1, the complete variable domain reads EAGVVQSPRYKIIEKKQPVAFWCNPISGHNTLYWYLQNLGQGPELLIRYENEEAVDDSQLPKDRFSAERLKGVDSTLKIQPAELGDSAVYLCASSRAGQPNTEAFFGQGTRLTVV.